This T cell receptor beta chain was obtained from a study of T cells in Graves' hyperthyroidism and ophthalmopathy. The study, taken as a whole, reports: Model predictions of ophthalmopathy came a median around 6.5 months before onset.

This clonotype was observed many times. The antigen is not known. The ends were cut back, 7 bases at V and 7 bases at J, with 19 bases in the middle. The CDR3 contains 14 residues. Germline CDR1 and CDR2: SNHLY and FYNNEI. Using RNA transcripts as the source, TCR beta CDR3 regions were amplified. The HTBI set primed first-round TCR CDR3 RT-PCR. TCRdb re-called the multiplex PCR reads with MiXCR, one entry per CDR3 protein. The sample consists of 400,000 or so distinct CDR3 sequences, more than 12% of them appearing once. The sequence was collected from a man aged 50-60 years with Graves' ophthalmopathy. Sequenced: blood. This sequence joins TRBV2 and TRBJ1-2; TRBD1 is a possible D gene (5 bases). In DNA form, the CDR3 reads TGTGCCAGCACCTTGGGGCAGGGTTCGAGTGGCTACACCTTC. Residues: CASTLGQGSSGYTF.